This is a list of T cell receptor beta chains from one sample in a study of OX40 agonist ivuxolimab in advanced cancers. Using immunoSEQ multiplex PCR, the repertoire was profiled, and TCRdb retains in-frame clones only, with some absent. The data hold 15,000 to 20,000 clones, with roughly 72% observed a single time. Sequences were derived from CD4+ or CD8+ T cells sorted from blood, sampled in a trial of the OX40 agonist ivuxolimab. The receptors come from an adult with an advanced solid tumor such as melanoma, head and neck, liver or kidney cancer. The conserved cysteine and the conserved F or W are not part of the CDR3 here. Rows give clone size only sometimes, using once, few, many, or a class for an expanded clone.

12 | TRBV25-1 | . | ASRDPGQSYEQY
13 | TRBV10-1 | . | ASLNGQREFSEQF
12 | TRBV7-9 | few | ASSPNVRVYEQY
14 | TRBV5-1 | once | ASSLGPAGTNNEQF
9 | TRBV7-9 | . | ASSLGRGYT
13 | TRBV4-1 | . | ASSPRGTGTYEQY
12 | TRBV7-9 | . | ASSLVSGVHEQY
10 | TRBV7-9 | . | AWTDTTYEQY
12 | TRBV5-8 | . | ASSLYREGQPQH
13 | TRBV7-3 | . | ASSLSPGEVETQY
15 | TRBV27 | . | ASSLSPPGQGWTEAF
13 | TRBV27 | . | ASSSPGEAQETQY
14 | TRBV9 | . | ASSENPGQGNTEAF
12 | TRBV11-1 | . | ASSPQGPTYEQY
12 | TRBV27 | . | ASSRDFGNQPQH
13 | TRBV21-1 | . | ASSNLKLAEETQY
15 | TRBV7-6 | . | ASSPGQGSSGANVLT
15 | TRBV9 | . | ASSPKGTGLMNTEAF
13 | TRBV9 | few | ASSVSGAPQDTQY
13 | TRBV6-5 | once | ASSLSRGGNTEAF
12 | TRBV7-9 | medium-sized | ASSFGTGLYEQY
13 | TRBV5-4 | . | ASSLGQRIGYGYT
10 | TRBV4-3 | . | ASSQGTGYYT
13 | TRBV10-3 | . | AISGQEGRAYEQY
9 | TRBV28 | . | ASGRNTEAF
13 | TRBV4-1 | few | ASSQDPASQETQY
11 | TRBV5-6 | . | ASRSLGGETQY
12 | TRBV15 | . | ATSIRGLQETQY
16 | TRBV7-9 | medium-sized | ASSWSGTSGKPYNEQF